A selection of T cell receptor beta chains follows, all from one sample in a study of T cell changes during pregnancy in multiple sclerosis. TCRdb's table, derived via immunoSEQ multiplex PCR, lists solely in-frame clones and lacks some. The sample holds 100,000 or so clones; just over 90% are singletons and the top ten take approximately 3.7%. Sample: peripheral blood, taken after pregnancy. These receptors came from a female donor with multiple sclerosis, enrolled in a pregnancy study. Each CDR3 is given with its conserved first and last residue. D genes are given only for firm matches. The size field is filled for only some rows; it gives once, few, many or a size class.

J | V | D | size | DNA | CDR3
TRBJ2-7 | TRBV6-6 | TRBD2 | - | TGTGCCAGCAGTTACGGACTAGCGGGAGAGTACTTC | CASSYGLAGEYF
TRBJ2-3 | TRBV15 | TRBD2 | - | TGTGCCACCAGCCGCGGGGGTGCGGTCACAGATACGCAGTATTTT | CATSRGGAVTDTQYF
TRBJ2-2 | TRBV7-7 | TRBD1 | - | TGTGCTAGCAGCTTTTCGACAGGGATGACGGCCGGGGAGCTGTTTTTT | CASSFSTGMTAGELFF
TRBJ2-7 | TRBV10-3 | TRBD2 | - | TGTGCCATCAGTGCGCCTAGCGGGGGGGACGAGCAGTACTTC | CAISAPSGGDEQYF
TRBJ1-1 | TRBV21-1 | - | - | TGTGCCAGCAGCAAAGAAGAGGAGGGTGCTGAAGCTTTCTTT | CASSKEEEGAEAFF
TRBJ1-1 | TRBV9 | - | - | TGTGCCAGCAGCCCAAACGGGGGGGAGGGCTCGGCTTTCTTT | CASSPNGGEGSAFF
TRBJ2-2 | TRBV30 | TRBD1 | once | TGTGCCTGGAGTCCGGACAGGGTGTTGCTACCGAACACCGGGGAGCTGTTTTTT | CAWSPDRVLLPNTGELFF
TRBJ1-3 | TRBV10-2 | - | few | TGCGCCAGCAGTGAGCTGGGGCCTACTGGAAACACCATATATTTT | CASSELGPTGNTIYF
TRBJ1-3 | TRBV9 | - | - | TGTGCCAGCAGCGTAGAAATCGGGGGAGGAAACACCATATATTTT | CASSVEIGGGNTIYF
TRBJ2-1 | TRBV4-1 | - | - | TGCGCCAGCAGCCAACTGAATGAGCAGTTCTTC | CASSQLNEQFF
TRBJ2-7 | TRBV5-6 | - | - | TGTGCCAGCAGCCCCGCGGGGCTAAGCGAGCAGTACTTC | CASSPAGLSEQYF
TRBJ1-6 | TRBV30 | - | - | TGTGCCTGGAGCCAAACGGACAGCCCGAATTCACCCCTCCACTTT | CAWSQTDSPNSPLHF
TRBJ1-5 | TRBV27 | TRBD1 | - | TGTGCCAGACTGGACCGGGACAGGGTCTTCTGGCTGAGCAATCAGCCCCAGCATTTT | CARLDRDRVFWLSNQPQHF
TRBJ1-2 | TRBV7-2 | - | once | TGTGCCAGCAGCTTACTAGGGAGCGGCTACACCTTC | CASSLLGSGYTF
TRBJ2-5 | TRBV9 | TRBD2 | - | TGTGCCAGCAGCGTCCCTAGCGGGGGGGCCTTCCTGGAAGAGACCCAGTACTTC | CASSVPSGGAFLEETQYF
TRBJ1-1 | TRBV18 | TRBD1 | few | TGTGCCAGCTCACTAGGACAGGCTGAAGCTTTCTTT | CASSLGQAEAFF
TRBJ1-1 | TRBV27 | - | - | TGTGCCAGCTTCCCGGGGGGAGTCATTTCTGAAGCTTTCTTT | CASFPGGVISEAFF
TRBJ1-2 | TRBV19 | - | - | TGTGCCAGTAGTAGGGGAGGCCGAGGGAATACTAACTATGGCTACACCTTC | CASSRGGRGNTNYGYTF
TRBJ2-7 | TRBV6-5 | - | - | TGTGCCAGCGCGGGGAGTCTAAGAGACGAGCAGTACTTC | CASAGSLRDEQYF
TRBJ2-7 | TRBV10-1 | TRBD1 | - | TGCGCCACGGGACAGGGATACGAGCAGTACTTC | CATGQGYEQYF
TRBJ1-1 | TRBV10-2 | - | - | TGCGCCAGCAGTACCACAGTGAACACTGAAGCTTTCTTT | CASSTTVNTEAFF
TRBJ1-6 | TRBV5-1 | TRBD1 | once | TGCGCCAGCAGATCCTTACAGGGGACGGGTTCACCCCTCCACTTT | CASRSLQGTGSPLHF
TRBJ2-7 | TRBV2 | TRBD1 | - | TGTGCCAGCAGTGTCCAGGGACAGGGAATGGGGGAGCAGTACTTC | CASSVQGQGMGEQYF
TRBJ1-2 | TRBV14 | TRBD1 | - | TGTGCCAGCAGCCAGACAGGGCGCTCTTATGGCTACACCTTC | CASSQTGRSYGYTF
TRBJ1-3 | TRBV6-5 | - | - | TGTGCCAGCAGTTACGCTCCAGGCTCTGGAAACACCATATATTTT | CASSYAPGSGNTIYF
TRBJ1-5 | TRBV19 | - | once | TGTGCCAGTAGGGAGGGGTGGCGTCAGCCCCAGCATTTT | CASREGWRQPQHF
TRBJ1-2 | TRBV7-2 | TRBD1 | - | TGTGCCAGCAGCTACCCCCGTCAGGGGGTAGGCTACACCTTC | CASSYPRQGVGYTF
TRBJ2-3 | TRBV9 | TRBD2 | - | TGTGCCAGCAGCGAGTCCCCAACTAGCGGGGGACACACAGATACGCAGTATTTT | CASSESPTSGGHTDTQYF